A selection of T cell receptor beta chains follows, all from one sample in a study of blood T cell repertoires in COVID-19. Clones were sequenced by immunoSEQ multiplex PCR, and TCRdb holds only the in-frame ones, with some missing. Of about 55,000 clones detected, about four fifths appear once; the ten largest clones hold more than 4.5%. Sequencing was done on a sample of peripheral blood. The receptors originated from a human donor in a cohort sampled during active or convalescent COVID-19. CDR3s leave out the opening cysteine and the closing phenylalanine or tryptophan. Fields, in order: V gene, CDR3 protein.

v_call: TRBV12-3/TRBV12-4; cdr3_aa: ASTGSIHGYT
v_call: TRBV15; cdr3_aa: ATSSLLAGEAGELF
v_call: TRBV19; cdr3_aa: ASKETGATGELF
v_call: TRBV7-9; cdr3_aa: ASSLAGGGEKLF
v_call: TRBV15; cdr3_aa: ATSRAGQGNSPLH
v_call: TRBV24-1; cdr3_aa: ATSDPSGGQRNEQF
v_call: TRBV9; cdr3_aa: ASREFRGGYNEQF
v_call: TRBV29-1; cdr3_aa: SVEQGAMATEAF
v_call: TRBV18; cdr3_aa: ASSPQTGKYGNTIY
v_call: TRBV3-1/TRBV3-2; cdr3_aa: ASSQDGAQSGELF